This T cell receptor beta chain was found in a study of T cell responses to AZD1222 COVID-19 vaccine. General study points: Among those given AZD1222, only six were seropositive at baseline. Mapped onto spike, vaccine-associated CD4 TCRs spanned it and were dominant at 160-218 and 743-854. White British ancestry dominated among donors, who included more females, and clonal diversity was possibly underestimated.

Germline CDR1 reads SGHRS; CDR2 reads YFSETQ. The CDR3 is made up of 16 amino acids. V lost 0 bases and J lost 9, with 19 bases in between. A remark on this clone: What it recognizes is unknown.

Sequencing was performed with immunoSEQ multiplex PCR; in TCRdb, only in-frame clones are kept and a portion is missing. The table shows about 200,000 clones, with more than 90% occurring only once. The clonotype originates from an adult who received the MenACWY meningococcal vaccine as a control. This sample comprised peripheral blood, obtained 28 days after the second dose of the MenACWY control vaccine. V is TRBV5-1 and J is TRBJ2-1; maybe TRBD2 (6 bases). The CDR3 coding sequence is TGCGCCAGCAGCTTGGGGGGACTTACAATCGGTGGTGAGCAGTTCTTC. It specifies CASSLGGLTIGGEQFF.